This T cell receptor (beta chain) appears in the sequencing data of a study of shared T cell receptors in the human thymus. The protocol was immunoSEQ multiplex PCR, while the TCRdb copy is restricted to in-frame clones and leaves out a portion. The repertoire includes hundreds of thousands of clones, approximately 87% of them detected once, and 0.0095% to 0.011% sits in the top ten. This clone was recorded a few times. Germline V gene data show CDR1 as MNHEY and CDR2 as SMNVEV (reference sequence). The ends lost 1 base at V and 5 bases at J; junction bases unmatched: 6. The CDR3 totals 16 residues. This sample was also put to use in a study of human thymus T cells. Per that study: Corrective surgery for congenital heart defects was being performed on the healthy Finnish infants who served as donors. Thymic resections from corrective heart surgery supplied the tissue. Related studies found that unrelated individuals share highly overlapping thymic repertoires.

This clonotype was sampled from a boy in the first two years of life with a congenital heart defect. The sample consisted of thymocytes. The rearrangement uses TRBV27 and TRBJ2-3; 10 nucleotides align to TRBD1. This chain's CDR3 is CASSLLGQGRGDTQYF. CDR3 coding DNA: TGTGCCAGCAGTTTATTGGGACAGGGGAGGGGAGATACGCAGTATTTT.